This entry features one TCR beta chain sequence. The length of the CDR3 is 16 residues. V lost 0 bases and J 4 bases, leaving 13 bases between the germline ends. CDR1 and CDR2 from the germline V gene are LGHDT and YNNKEL (reference sequence). Only in-frame clones appear in the TCRdb table, and some are missing; sequencing was by immunoSEQ multiplex PCR. There are roughly 200,000 clones in the sample; about 91% occur only once, and roughly 2.4% lies in the top ten. This entry belongs to a study of blood T cell repertoires in COVID-19. The clonotype comes from a woman between 40 and 50 years old with acute COVID-19. The sequenced material came from PBMCs or T cells enriched from blood (not recorded which). V is TRBV3-1 (or the pseudogene TRBV3-2) and J is TRBJ2-1; maybe TRBD1 (6 bases). The CDR3 bases are TGTGCCAGCAGCCAAGAAGGACAGTTTCCTTACAATGAGCAGTTCTTC. Translated, it gives CASSQEGQFPYNEQFF.